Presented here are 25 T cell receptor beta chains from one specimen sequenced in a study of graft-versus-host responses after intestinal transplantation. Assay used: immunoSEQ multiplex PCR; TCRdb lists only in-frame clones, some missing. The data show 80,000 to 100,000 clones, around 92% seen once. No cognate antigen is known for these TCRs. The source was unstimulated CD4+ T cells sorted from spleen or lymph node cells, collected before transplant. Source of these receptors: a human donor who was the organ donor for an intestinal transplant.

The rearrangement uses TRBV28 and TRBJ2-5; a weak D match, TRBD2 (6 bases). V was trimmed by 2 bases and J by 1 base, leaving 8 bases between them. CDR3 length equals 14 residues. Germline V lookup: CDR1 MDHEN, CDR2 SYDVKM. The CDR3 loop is CASSLISGQETQYF. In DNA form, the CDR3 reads TGTGCCAGCAGTTTAATTAGCGGCCAAGAGACCCAGTACTTC.

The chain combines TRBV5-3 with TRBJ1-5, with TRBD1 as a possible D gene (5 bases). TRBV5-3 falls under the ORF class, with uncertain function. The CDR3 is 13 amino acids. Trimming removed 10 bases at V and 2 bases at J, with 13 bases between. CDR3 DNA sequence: TGTGCCGGGAGCACGGGGGGCAATCAGCCCCAGCATTTT. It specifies CAGSTGGNQPQHF.

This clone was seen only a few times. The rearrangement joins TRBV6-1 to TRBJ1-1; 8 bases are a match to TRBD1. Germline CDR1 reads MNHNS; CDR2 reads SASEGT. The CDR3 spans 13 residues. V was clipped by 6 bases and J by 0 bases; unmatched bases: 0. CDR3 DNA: TGTGCCAGCAGGGACAGGGTGAACACTGAAGCTTTCTTT. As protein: CASRDRVNTEAFF.

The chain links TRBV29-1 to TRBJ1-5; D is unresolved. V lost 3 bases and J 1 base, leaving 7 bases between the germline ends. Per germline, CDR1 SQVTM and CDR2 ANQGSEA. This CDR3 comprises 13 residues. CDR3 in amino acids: CSVDGGSNQPQHF. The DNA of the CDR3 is TGCAGCGTTGACGGAGGAAGCAATCAGCCCCAGCATTTT.

In nucleotides, the CDR3 is TGTGCCAGCAGGGGACAGGGTGGAGGCTACGAGCAGTACTTC. As protein: CASRGQGGGYEQYF. The V call is TRBV28, the J call TRBJ2-7; 9 bases line up with TRBD1. Germline loops: CDR1 MDHEN, CDR2 SYDVKM. The J segment lost 3 bases and the V segment lost 6 bases, leaving 6 bases of the junction unmatched. The CDR3 sequence is 14 residues long.

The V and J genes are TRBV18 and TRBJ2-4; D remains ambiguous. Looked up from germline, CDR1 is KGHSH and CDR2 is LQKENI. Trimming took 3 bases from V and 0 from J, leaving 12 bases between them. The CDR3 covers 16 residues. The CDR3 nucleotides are TGTGCCAGCTCACCCCGAGGCCCGGGAGCCAAAAACATTCAGTACTTC. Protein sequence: CASSPRGPGAKNIQYF.

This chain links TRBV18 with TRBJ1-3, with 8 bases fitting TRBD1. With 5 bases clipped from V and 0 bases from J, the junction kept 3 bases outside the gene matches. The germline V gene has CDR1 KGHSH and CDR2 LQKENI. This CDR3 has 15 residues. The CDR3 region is CASSTTGGSGNTIYF. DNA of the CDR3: TGTGCCAGCTCAACAACAGGGGGCTCTGGAAACACCATATATTTT.

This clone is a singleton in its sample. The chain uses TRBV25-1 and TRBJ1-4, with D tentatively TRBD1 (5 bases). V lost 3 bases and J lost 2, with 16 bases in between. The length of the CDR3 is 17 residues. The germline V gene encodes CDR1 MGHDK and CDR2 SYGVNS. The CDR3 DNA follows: TGTGCCAGCAGTGATATGGGGAGGGGCGCGACTAATGAAAAACTGTTTTTT. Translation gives CASSDMGRGATNEKLFF.

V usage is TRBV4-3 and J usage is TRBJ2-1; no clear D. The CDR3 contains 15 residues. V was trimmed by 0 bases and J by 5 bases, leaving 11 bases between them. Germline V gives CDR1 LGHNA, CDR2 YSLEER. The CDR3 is CASSQDHRLNNEQFF. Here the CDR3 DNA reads TGCGCCAGCAGCCAAGATCATAGACTTAACAATGAGCAGTTCTTC.

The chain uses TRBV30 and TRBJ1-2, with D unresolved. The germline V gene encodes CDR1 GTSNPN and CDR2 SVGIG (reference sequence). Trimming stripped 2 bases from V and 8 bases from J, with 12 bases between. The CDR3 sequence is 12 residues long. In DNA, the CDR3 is TGTGCCTGGAGTCGGTCAGGTGGCGGCTACACCTTC. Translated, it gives CAWSRSGGGYTF. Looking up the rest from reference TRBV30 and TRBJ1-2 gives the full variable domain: SQTIHQWPATLVQPVGSPLSLECTVEGTSNPNLYWYRQAAGRGLQLLFYSVGIGQISSEVPQNLSASRPQDRQFILSSKKLLLSDSGFYLCAWSRSGGGYTFGSGTRLTVV.

CDR3 protein: CASSSTVIFWKAFF. The DNA of the CDR3 is TGTGCCAGCAGCTCTACAGTTATATTTTGGAAAGCTTTCTTT. V gene TRBV5-5 combines with J gene TRBJ1-1, with D unresolved. The CDR3 runs 14 residues. V gave up 3 bases and J gave up 9 bases, with 18 bases separating them. CDR1 and CDR2 (germline): SGHKS, YYEKEE (reference sequence).

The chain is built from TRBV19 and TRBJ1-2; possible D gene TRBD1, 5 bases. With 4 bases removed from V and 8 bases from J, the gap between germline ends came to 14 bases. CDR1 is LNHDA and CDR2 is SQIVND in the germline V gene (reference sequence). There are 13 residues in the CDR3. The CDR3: CASSTGFLRGYTF. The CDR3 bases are TGTGCCAGTAGTACAGGGTTCTTAAGGGGCTACACCTTC.

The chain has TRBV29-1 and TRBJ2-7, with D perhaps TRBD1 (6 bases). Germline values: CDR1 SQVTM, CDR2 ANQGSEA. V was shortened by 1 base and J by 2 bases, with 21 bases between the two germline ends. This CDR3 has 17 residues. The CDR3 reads CSVEGIGGGQSAYEQYF. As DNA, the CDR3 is TGCAGCGTTGAAGGTATTGGGGGTGGACAGTCTGCCTACGAGCAGTACTTC.

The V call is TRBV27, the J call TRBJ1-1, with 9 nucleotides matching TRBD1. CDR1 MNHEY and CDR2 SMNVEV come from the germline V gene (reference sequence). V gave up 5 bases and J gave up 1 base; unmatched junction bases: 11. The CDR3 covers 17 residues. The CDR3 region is CASSPLHRGLTNTEAFF. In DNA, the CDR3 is TGTGCCAGCAGTCCGCTACACAGGGGGCTTACGAACACTGAAGCTTTCTTT.

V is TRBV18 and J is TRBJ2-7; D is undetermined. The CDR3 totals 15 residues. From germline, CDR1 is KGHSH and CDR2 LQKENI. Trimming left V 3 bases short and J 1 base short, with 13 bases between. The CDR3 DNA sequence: TGTGCCAGCTCACCGAAGACCGGGTCATCCTACGAGCAGTACTTC. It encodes CASSPKTGSSYEQYF.

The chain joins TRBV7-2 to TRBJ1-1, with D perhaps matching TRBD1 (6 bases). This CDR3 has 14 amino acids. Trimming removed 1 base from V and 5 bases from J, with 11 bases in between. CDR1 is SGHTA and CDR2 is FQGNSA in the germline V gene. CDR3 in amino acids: CASSLGAGQTEAFF. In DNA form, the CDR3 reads TGTGCCAGCAGCTTAGGGGCAGGACAGACTGAAGCTTTCTTT.

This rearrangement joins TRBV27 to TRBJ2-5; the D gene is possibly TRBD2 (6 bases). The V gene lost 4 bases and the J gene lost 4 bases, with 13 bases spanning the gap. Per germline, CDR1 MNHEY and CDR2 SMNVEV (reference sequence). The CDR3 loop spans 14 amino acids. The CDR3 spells CASSWGRRGETQYF. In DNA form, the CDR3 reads TGTGCCAGCAGTTGGGGACGGAGGGGAGAGACCCAGTACTTC.

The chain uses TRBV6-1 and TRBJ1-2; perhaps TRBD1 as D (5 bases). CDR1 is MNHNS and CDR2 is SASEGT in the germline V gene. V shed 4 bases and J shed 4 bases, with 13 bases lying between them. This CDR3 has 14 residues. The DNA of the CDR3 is TGTGCCAGCAGTGTGGAGGGGCGCGGCTATGGCTACACCTTC. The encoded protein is CASSVEGRGYGYTF.

The CDR3 DNA reads TGTGCCAGCAGCGTAGATCCTAGCGGGGGTTCCCAGGATACGCAGTATTTT. It translates to CASSVDPSGGSQDTQYF. The rearrangement joins TRBV9 to TRBJ2-3; 10 positions match TRBD2. Germline values: CDR1 SGDLS, CDR2 YYNGEE. V trimming: 0 bases; J trimming: 6 bases; junction bases outside the gene matches: 10. This CDR3 contains 17 residues.

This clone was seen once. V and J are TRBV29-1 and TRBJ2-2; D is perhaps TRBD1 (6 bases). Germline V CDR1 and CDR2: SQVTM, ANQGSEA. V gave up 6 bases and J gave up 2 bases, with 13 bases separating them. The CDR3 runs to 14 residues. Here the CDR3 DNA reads TGCAGCGTCCGCGAGGGGGTAAACACCGGGGAGCTGTTTTTT. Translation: CSVREGVNTGELFF.

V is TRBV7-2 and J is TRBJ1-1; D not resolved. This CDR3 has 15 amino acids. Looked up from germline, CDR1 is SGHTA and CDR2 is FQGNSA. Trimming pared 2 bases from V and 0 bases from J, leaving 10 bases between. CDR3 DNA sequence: TGTGCCAGCAGCTTAACTACGGCCATGAACACTGAAGCTTTCTTT. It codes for CASSLTTAMNTEAFF.

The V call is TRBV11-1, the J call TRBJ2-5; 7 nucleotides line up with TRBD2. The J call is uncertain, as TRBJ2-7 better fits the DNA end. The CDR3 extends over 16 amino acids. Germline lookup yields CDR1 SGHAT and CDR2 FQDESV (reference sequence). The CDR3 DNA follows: TGTGCCAGCAGCCCGGAGTCGGGACTACGTCCCTACGAGCAGTACTTC. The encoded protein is CASSPESGLRPYEQYF.

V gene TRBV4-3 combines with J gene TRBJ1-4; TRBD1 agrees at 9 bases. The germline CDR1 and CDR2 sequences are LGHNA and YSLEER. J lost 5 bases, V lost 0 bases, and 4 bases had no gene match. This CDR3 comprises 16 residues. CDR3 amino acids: CASSQDWGTGNEKLFF. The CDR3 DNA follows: TGCGCCAGCAGCCAAGATTGGGGGACAGGGAATGAAAAACTGTTTTTT.

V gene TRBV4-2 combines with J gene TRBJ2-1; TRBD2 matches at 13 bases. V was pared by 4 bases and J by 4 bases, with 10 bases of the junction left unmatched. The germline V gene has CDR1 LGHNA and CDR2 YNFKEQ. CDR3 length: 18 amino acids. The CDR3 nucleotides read TGTGCCAGCAGCCCGAAGTGGACTAGCGGGGGCCTTTACAATGAGCAGTTCTTC. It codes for CASSPKWTSGGLYNEQFF.

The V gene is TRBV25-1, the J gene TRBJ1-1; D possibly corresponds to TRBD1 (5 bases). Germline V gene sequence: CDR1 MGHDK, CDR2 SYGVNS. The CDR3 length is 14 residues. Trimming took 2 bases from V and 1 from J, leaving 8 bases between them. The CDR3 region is CASSEPTGNTEAFF. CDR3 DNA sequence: TGTGCCAGCAGTGAACCCACAGGGAACACTGAAGCTTTCTTT. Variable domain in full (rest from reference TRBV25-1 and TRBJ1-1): EADIYQTPRYLVIGTGKKITLECSQTMGHDKMYWYQQDPGMELHLIHYSYGVNSTEKGDLSSESTVSRIRTEHFPLTLESARPSHTSQYLCASSEPTGNTEAFFGQGTRLTVV.